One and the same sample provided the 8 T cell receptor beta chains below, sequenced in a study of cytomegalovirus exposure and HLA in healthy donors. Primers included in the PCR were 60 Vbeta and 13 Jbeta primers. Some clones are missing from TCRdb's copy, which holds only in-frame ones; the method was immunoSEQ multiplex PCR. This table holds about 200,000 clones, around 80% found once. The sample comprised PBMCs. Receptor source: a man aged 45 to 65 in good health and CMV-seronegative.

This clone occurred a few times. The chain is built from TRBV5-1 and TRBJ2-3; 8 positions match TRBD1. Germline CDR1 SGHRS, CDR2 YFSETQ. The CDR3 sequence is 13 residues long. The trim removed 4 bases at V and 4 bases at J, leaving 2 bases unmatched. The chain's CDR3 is CASSPDRADTQYF. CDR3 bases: TGCGCCAGCAGCCCGGACAGGGCAGATACGCAGTATTTT. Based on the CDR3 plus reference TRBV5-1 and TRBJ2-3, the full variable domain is KAGVTQTPRYLIKTRGQQVTLSCSPISGHRSVSWYQQTPGQGLQFLFEYFSETQRNKGNFPGRFSGRQFSNSRSEMNVSTLELGDSALYLCASSPDRADTQYFGPGTRLTVL.

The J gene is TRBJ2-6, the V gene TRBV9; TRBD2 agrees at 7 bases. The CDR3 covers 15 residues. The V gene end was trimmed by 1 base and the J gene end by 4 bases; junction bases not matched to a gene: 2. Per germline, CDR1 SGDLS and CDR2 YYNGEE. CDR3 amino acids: CASSVRGEGANVLTF. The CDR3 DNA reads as TGTGCCAGCAGCGTACGGGGGGAAGGGGCCAACGTCCTGACTTTC.

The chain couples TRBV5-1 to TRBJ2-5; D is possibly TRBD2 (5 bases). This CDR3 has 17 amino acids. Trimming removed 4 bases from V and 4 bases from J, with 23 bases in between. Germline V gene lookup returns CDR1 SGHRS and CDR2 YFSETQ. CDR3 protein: CASSLVGPRGIGETQYF. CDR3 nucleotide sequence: TGCGCCAGCAGCCTTGTCGGGCCACGAGGGATCGGAGAGACCCAGTACTTC.

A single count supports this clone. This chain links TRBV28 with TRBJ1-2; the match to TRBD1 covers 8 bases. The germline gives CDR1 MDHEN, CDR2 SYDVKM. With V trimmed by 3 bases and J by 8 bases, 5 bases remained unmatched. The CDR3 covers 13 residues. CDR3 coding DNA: TGTGCCAGCAGTTTGGGACAGGAGTACGGCTACACCTTC. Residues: CASSLGQEYGYTF.

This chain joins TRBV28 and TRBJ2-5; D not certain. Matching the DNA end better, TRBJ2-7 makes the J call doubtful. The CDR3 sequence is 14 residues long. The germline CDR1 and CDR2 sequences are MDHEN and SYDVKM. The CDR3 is CASSLLADSYEQYF. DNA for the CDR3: TGTGCCAGCAGTTTATTAGCAGACTCCTACGAGCAGTACTTC.

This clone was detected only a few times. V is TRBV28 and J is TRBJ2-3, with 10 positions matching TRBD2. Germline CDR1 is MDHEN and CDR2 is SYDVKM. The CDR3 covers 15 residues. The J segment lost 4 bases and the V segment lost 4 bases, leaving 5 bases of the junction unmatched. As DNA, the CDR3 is TGTGCCAGCAGTTCTAGCGGGAGTTGGGCAGATACGCAGTATTTT. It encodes CASSSSGSWADTQYF.

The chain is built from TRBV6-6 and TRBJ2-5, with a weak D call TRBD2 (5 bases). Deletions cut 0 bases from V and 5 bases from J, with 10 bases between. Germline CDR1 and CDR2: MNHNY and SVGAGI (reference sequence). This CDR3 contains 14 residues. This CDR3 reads CASSYSIWEETQYF. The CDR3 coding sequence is TGTGCCAGCAGTTACTCAATTTGGGAGGAGACCCAGTACTTC.

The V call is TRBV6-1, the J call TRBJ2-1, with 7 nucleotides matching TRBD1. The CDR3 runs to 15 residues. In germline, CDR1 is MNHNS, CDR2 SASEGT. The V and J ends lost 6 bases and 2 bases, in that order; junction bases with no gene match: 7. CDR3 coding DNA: TGTGCCAGCAGGGGACAGCCAAAAACCTACAATGAGCAGTTCTTC. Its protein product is CASRGQPKTYNEQFF.